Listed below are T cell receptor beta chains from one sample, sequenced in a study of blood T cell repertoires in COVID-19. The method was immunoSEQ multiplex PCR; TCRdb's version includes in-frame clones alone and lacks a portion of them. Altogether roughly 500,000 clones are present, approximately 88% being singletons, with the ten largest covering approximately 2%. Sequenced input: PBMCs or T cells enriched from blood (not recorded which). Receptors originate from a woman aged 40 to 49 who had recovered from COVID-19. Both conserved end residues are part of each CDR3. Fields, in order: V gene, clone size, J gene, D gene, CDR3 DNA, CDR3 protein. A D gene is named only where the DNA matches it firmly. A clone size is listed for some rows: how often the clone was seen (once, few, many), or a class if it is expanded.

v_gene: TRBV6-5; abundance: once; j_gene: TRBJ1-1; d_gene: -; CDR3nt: TGTGCCAGCAGATCCCCCGGAGGGGAGAACACTGAAGCTTTCTTT; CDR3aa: CASRSPGGENTEAFF
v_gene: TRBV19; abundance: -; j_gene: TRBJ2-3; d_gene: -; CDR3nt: TGTGCCAGTAGTATGCGCGCCACAGATACGCAGTATTTT; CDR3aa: CASSMRATDTQYF
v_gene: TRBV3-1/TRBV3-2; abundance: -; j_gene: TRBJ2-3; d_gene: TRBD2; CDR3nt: TGTGCCAGCAGCCAAGGACTAGCGGAATCAGATACGCAGTATTTT; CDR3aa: CASSQGLAESDTQYF
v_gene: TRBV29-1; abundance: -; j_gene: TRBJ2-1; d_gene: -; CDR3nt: TGCAGCGTTGTAAGAATGCAGGTTATCAATGAGCAGTTCTTC; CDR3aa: CSVVRMQVINEQFF
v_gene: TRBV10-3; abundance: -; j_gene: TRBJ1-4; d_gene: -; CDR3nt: TGTGCCATCAGTGCGCAGGTTCCTTCTTTAGGAGAAAAACTGTTTTTT; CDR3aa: CAISAQVPSLGEKLFF
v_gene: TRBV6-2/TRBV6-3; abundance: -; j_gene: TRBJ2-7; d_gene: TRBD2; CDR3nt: TGTGCCAGCAGTTACCGGTCTAGCGGATACGAGCAGTACTTC; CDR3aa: CASSYRSSGYEQYF
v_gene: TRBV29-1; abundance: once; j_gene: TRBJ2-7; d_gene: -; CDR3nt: TGCAGCGTTGGGGCGGCAGGGCGCTCCAACGAGCAGTACTTC; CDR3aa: CSVGAAGRSNEQYF
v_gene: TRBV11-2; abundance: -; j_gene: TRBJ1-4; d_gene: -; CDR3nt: TGTGCCACTGCAATGAGTATCCGGGAAAAACTGTTTTTT; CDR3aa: CATAMSIREKLFF
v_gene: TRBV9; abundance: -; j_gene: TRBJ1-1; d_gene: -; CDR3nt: TGTGCCAGCAGCCCCCAGGGGAAGGGCAACACTGAAGCTTTCTTT; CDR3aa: CASSPQGKGNTEAFF
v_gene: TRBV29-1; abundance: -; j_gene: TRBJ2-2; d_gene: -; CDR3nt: TGCAGCGTTGAAGCAAACAGGTGGACCGGGGAGCTGTTTTTT; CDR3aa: CSVEANRWTGELFF
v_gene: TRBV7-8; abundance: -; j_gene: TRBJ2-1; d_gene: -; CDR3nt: TGTGCCAGCAGCTTAGGGGTGGGAAGGGGGAGCTCCTACAATGAGCAGTTCTTC; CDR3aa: CASSLGVGRGSSYNEQFF
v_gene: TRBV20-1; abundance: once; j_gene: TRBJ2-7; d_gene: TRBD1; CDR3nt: TGCAGTGCTGGTGGTGGGACAGGGATAAACGAGCAGTACTTC; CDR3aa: CSAGGGTGINEQYF
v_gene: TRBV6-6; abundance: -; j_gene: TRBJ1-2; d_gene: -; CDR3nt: TGTGCCAGCAGTTACTCGCGAGGATACTATGGCTACACCTTC; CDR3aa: CASSYSRGYYGYTF
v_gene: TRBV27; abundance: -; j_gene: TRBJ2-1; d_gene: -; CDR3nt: TGTGCCAGCAGTAGAGAGGGAGGATTTTACAATGAGCAGTTCTTC; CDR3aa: CASSREGGFYNEQFF
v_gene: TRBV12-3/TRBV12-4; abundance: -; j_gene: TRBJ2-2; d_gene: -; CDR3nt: TGTGCCACCCCTCCGGCGAACACCGGGGAGCTGTTTTTT; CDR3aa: CATPPANTGELFF
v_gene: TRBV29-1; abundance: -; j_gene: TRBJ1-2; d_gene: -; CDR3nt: TGCAGCGTTGATTCAGGGGACATCCATGGCTACACCTTC; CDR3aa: CSVDSGDIHGYTF
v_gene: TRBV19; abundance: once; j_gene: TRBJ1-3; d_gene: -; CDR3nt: TGTGCCAGTAGGCCAGAAATCCGAACGAACACCATATATTTT; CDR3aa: CASRPEIRTNTIYF
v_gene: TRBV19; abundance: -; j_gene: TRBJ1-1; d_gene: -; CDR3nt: TGTGCCAGTAGCACCCGTGGCAGCGGGGGAACTGAAGCTTTCTTT; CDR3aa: CASSTRGSGGTEAFF
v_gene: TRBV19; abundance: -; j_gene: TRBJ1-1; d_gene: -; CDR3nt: TGTGCCAGTACCCCCGGCGGGTGGGACACTGAAGCTTTCTTT; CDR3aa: CASTPGGWDTEAFF
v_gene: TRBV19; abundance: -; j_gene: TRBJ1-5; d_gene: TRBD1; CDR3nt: TGTGCCAGTAGTACCGACAGGGGGAGGGCTTTCGGCAATCAGCCCCAGCATTTT; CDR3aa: CASSTDRGRAFGNQPQHF
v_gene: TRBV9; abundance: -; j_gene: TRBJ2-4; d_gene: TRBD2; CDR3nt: TGTGCCAGCAGCGTGGGGACTAGCGGGAATCAGCAGAACATTCAGTACTTC; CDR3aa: CASSVGTSGNQQNIQYF
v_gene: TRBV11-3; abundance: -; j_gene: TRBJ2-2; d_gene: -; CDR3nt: TGTGCCAGCAGCTCACTAGGGGGACCCCACACCGGGGAGCTGTTTTTT; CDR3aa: CASSSLGGPHTGELFF
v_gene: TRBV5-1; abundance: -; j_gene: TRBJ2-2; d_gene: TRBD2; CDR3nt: TGCGCCAGCAGCTTGGCCCAGCGGGAGGTGAGCGGGGAGCTGTTTTTT; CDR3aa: CASSLAQREVSGELFF
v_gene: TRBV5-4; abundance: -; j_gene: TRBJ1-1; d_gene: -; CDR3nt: TGTGCCAGCAGCTTGGACAGGGAACGCGAAAACACTGAAGCTTTCTTT; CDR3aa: CASSLDRERENTEAFF
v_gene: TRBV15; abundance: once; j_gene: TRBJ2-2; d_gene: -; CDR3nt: TGTGCCACCAGCAGGGGATCTAGCTTGGAAACCGGGGAGCTGTTTTTT; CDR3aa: CATSRGSSLETGELFF
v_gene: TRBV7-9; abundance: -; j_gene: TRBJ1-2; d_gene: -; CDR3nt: TGTGCCAGCAGCAAAACGAACAGGGACCATGGCTACACCTTC; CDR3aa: CASSKTNRDHGYTF
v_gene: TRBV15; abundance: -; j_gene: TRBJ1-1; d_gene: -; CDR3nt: TGTGCCACCAGCAGAACCTACAGGAAGGACACTGAAGCTTTCTTT; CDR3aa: CATSRTYRKDTEAFF
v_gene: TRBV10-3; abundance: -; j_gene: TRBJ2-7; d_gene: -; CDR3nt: TGTGCCATCAGTGAGGCGGAGGTTTCCCGCGAGCAGTACTTC; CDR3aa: CAISEAEVSREQYF
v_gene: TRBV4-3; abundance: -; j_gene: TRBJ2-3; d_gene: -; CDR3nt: TGCGCCAGCAGCCAAAGAGGGGAGGACACAGATACGCAGTATTTT; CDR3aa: CASSQRGEDTDTQYF
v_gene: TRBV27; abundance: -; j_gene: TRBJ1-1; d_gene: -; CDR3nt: TGTGCCAGCAGTCTGACAACAAAGGCTGAAGCTTTCTTT; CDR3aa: CASSLTTKAEAFF
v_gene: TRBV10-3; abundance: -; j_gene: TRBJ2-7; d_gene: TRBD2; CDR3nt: TGTGCCATCAGTGAGTCTGGGGGGGACCTAACGTACGAGCAGTACTTC; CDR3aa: CAISESGGDLTYEQYF
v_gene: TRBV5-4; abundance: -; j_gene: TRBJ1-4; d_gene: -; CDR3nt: TGTGCCAGCAGCTTGGGCGGGGGGTCGGCAACTAATGAAAAACTGTTTTTT; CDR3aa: CASSLGGGSATNEKLFF
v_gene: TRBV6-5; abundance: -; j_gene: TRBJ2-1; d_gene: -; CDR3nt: TGTGCCAGCAGCCTGACTAGTGGGGGGTACAATGAGCAGTTCTTC; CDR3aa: CASSLTSGGYNEQFF
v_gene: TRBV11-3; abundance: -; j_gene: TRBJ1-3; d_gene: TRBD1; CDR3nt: TGTGCCAGCAGCCCGACAGGGGGCTATGGAAACACCATATATTTT; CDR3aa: CASSPTGGYGNTIYF
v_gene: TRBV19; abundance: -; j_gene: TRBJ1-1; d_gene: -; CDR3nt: TGTGCCAGTAGTATAGAGGGGTTAAGGGGCCTGAACACTGAAGCTTTCTTT; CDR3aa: CASSIEGLRGLNTEAFF
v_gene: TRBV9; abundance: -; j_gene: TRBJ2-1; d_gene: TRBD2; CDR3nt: TGTGCCAGCAGCGTAGTGGCGGGGGCCTACAATGAGCAGTTCTTC; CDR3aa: CASSVVAGAYNEQFF
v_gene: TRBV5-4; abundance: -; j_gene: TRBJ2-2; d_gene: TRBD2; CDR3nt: TGTGCCAGCAGCTTGTTAGCGGGAGGGCCCGGGGAGCTGTTTTTT; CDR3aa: CASSLLAGGPGELFF
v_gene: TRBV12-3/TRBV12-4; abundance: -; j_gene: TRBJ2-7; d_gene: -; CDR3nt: TGTGCCAGCAGTTTAAGAGAGGTGGTCGAGCAGTACTTC; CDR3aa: CASSLREVVEQYF
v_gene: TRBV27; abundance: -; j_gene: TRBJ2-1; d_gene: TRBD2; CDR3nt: TGTGCCAGCAGTTTAATAGCGGGAGCTTTACAGTTCTTC; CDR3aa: CASSLIAGALQFF
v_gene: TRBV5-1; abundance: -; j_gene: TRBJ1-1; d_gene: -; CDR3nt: TGCGCCAGCAGCTTAGGCCTCAGGGTGGAGAACACTGAAGCTTTCTTT; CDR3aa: CASSLGLRVENTEAFF
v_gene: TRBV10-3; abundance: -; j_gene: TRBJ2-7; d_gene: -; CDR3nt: TGTGCCATCAGTGAACGGCAGGGGGGTTACGAGCAGTACTTC; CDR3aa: CAISERQGGYEQYF
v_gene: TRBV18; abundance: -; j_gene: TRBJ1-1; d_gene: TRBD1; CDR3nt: TGTGCCAGCTCACCAGACGGGACAGCGTTGAACACTGAAGCTTTCTTT; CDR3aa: CASSPDGTALNTEAFF
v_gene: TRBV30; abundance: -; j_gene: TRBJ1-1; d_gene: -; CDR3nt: TGTGCCTGGAGTGTGCGGGGTACATTCACTGAAGCTTTCTTT; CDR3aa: CAWSVRGTFTEAFF
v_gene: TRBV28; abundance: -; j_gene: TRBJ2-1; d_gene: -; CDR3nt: TGTGCCAGCACCTTCATGGGAGCGCGCTACAATGAGCAGTTCTTC; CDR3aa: CASTFMGARYNEQFF
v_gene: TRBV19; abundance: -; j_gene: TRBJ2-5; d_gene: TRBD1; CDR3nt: TGTGCCAGTAGTATAACCGCGACAGGGCCCCAAGAGACCCAGTACTTC; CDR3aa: CASSITATGPQETQYF
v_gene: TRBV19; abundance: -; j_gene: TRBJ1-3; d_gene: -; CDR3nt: TGTGCCAGTAGTATAGCCCAGCGCTCTGGAAACACCATATATTTT; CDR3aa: CASSIAQRSGNTIYF
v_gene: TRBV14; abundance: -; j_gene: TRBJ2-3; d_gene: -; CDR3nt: TGTGCCAGCAGCCAAGATGTGGGGCGAGATACGCAGTATTTT; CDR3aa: CASSQDVGRDTQYF
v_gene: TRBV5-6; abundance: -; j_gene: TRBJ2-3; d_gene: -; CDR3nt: TGTGCCAGCAGCTTAAAGCGGCGCACAGATACGCAGTATTTT; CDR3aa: CASSLKRRTDTQYF
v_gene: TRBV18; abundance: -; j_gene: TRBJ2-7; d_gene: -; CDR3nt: TGTGCCAGCTCACCATCGACGGTGGGCCTGGACGAGCAGTACTTC; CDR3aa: CASSPSTVGLDEQYF